Shown below are 7 T cell receptor beta chains from a single sample sequenced in a study of cytomegalovirus exposure and HLA in healthy donors. Assay: immunoSEQ multiplex PCR; the TCRdb copy retains only in-frame clones and omits some. This table has 60,000 or so clones, roughly nine tenths appearing once. The sequencing sample was made of PBMCs. The receptors were sampled from a young man in good health and CMV-seronegative.

This clone occurred once. The chain uses TRBV5-4 and TRBJ2-1, with a weak D call TRBD2 (6 bases). This CDR3 has 14 residues. Germline V gene lookup returns CDR1 SGHNT and CDR2 YYREEE (reference sequence). Trimming pared 3 bases from V and 7 bases from J, leaving 14 bases between. CDR3 residues: CASSSPRGSNEQFF. The CDR3 DNA is TGTGCCAGCAGCTCCCCTCGGGGGTCAAATGAGCAGTTCTTC.

The rearrangement uses TRBV27 and TRBJ2-7, with D uncertain. The CDR3 covers 13 residues. The V gene lost 0 bases and the J gene lost 3 bases, with 6 bases spanning the gap. Germline CDR1 reads MNHEY; CDR2 reads SMNVEV (reference sequence). This CDR3 is CASSLSPGYEQYF. As DNA, the CDR3 is TGTGCCAGCAGTTTATCCCCCGGCTACGAGCAGTACTTC.

The J gene is TRBJ2-3, the V gene TRBV5-4; maybe TRBD2 (6 bases). V lost 0 bases and J lost 3, with 11 bases in between. Germline CDR1 and CDR2: SGHNT and YYREEE (reference sequence). The CDR3 runs to 15 residues. The chain's CDR3 is CASSLGLEPTDTQYF. Written as DNA, the CDR3 is TGTGCCAGCAGCTTGGGACTAGAGCCGACAGATACGCAGTATTTT. The variable domain in full, completed from reference TRBV5-4 and TRBJ2-3, reads ETGVTQSPTHLIKTRGQQVTLRCSSQSGHNTVSWYQQALGQGPQFIFQYYREEENGRGNFPPRFSGLQFPNYSSELNVNALELDDSALYLCASSLGLEPTDTQYFGPGTRLTVL.

V gene TRBV30 combines with J gene TRBJ2-7, with 7 bases identical to TRBD1. This CDR3 is 13 amino acids long. J lost 3 bases, V lost 2 bases, and 4 bases had no gene match. Looked up from germline, CDR1 is GTSNPN and CDR2 is SVGIG (reference sequence). This CDR3 reads CAWSRDSGYEQYF. CDR3 coding DNA: TGTGCCTGGAGTAGGGACAGTGGCTACGAGCAGTACTTC.

The chain carries TRBV7-9 and TRBJ2-4; D is undetermined. This CDR3 spans 12 amino acids. In germline, CDR1 is SEHNR, CDR2 FQNEAQ (reference sequence). With 1 base removed from V and 5 bases from J, the gap between germline ends came to 3 bases. CDR3 in amino acids: CASSLVENIQYF. The DNA for the CDR3 is TGTGCCAGCAGCTTAGTCGAAAACATTCAGTACTTC.

Written as DNA, the CDR3 is TGCGCCAGCAGCCAAGTTCTGACTGAACCTCAAGAGACCCAGTACTTC. Translation: CASSQVLTEPQETQYF. This chain uses TRBV4-3 with TRBJ2-5, with D unresolved. The V gene lost 1 base and the J gene lost 2 bases, with 14 bases spanning the gap. The V gene's germline CDR1 is LGHNA and CDR2 YSLEER. The CDR3 is 16 amino acids.

This clone has just one count. The chain is built from TRBV30 and TRBJ2-3; 14 bases agree with TRBD2. CDR1 is GTSNPN, CDR2 SVGIG, per germline (reference sequence). J lost 0 bases, V lost 4 bases, and 6 bases had no gene match. There are 17 residues in the CDR3. In DNA, the CDR3 is TGTGCCTGGAACCAGGGACTAGCGGGAGCTAGCACAGATACGCAGTATTTT. Amino acid sequence: CAWNQGLAGASTDTQYF. Supplemented by reference TRBV30 and TRBJ2-3, the full variable domain reads SQTIHQWPATLVQPVGSPLSLECTVEGTSNPNLYWYRQAAGRGLQLLFYSVGIGQISSEVPQNLSASRPQDRQFILSSKKLLLSDSGFYLCAWNQGLAGASTDTQYFGPGTRLTVL.